The clone carrying this T cell receptor beta chain came up many times. Patients included in sequencing had previously demonstrated CD8+CD57+ cell expansion by flow cytometry. The data stem from a study of CD8+CD57+ T cells in acquired aplastic anemia. Genomic DNA, serving as template, underwent TCR beta VDJ and CDR3 profiling. TCRdb itself ran the reads through MiXCR, one entry per CDR3 protein. Of about 180,000 distinct CDR3 sequences in the sample, 48% are singletons; the top ten hold 13%. CDR3 length: 13 residues. Germline V gene lookup returns CDR1 SGHDN and CDR2 FVKESK. The V end lost 1 base, the J end lost 5 bases, and 8 bases lay between the germline ends.

The chain links TRBV14 to TRBJ1-2; no definite D call. The sequence was obtained from a human donor with aplastic anemia. The sample taken for sequencing was sorted CD4+, CD8+, or CD8+CD57+ T cells (not recorded which) from PBMCs. CDR3 sequence (DNA): TGTGCCAGCAGCCAAGGGCAAGGGTATGGCTACACCTTC. This codes for CASSQGQGYGYTF.